This entry lists 31 T cell receptor beta chains sequenced from one sample in a study of cytomegalovirus exposure and HLA in healthy donors. Use of 60 Vbeta and 13 Jbeta primers characterized the PCR. The assay was immunoSEQ multiplex PCR, and TCRdb's table has in-frame clones only and misses some. Found here are 100,000 to 150,000 clones, roughly 77% of them singletons; the top ten hold around 0.99%. The specimen was PBMCs. These receptor sequences come from a woman in her 30s in good health and CMV-seronegative.

This clone was found once. The chain recombines TRBV2 with TRBJ2-7; TRBD2 agrees at 10 bases. After removal of 4 bases from V and 3 bases from J, the junction contained 6 bases not matched to a gene. The CDR3 covers 15 residues. CDR1 and CDR2 (germline): SNHLY, FYNNEI. CDR3 residues: CASSGTSGAVYEQYF. The CDR3 DNA is TGTGCCAGCAGTGGCACTAGCGGGGCCGTCTACGAGCAGTACTTC.

The genes are TRBV11-2 and TRBJ1-3; 7 bases line up with TRBD1. The CDR3 length is 14 residues. Germline V gives CDR1 SGHAT, CDR2 FQNNGV. V lost 5 bases, J lost 3 bases, and 4 bases stayed unmatched. The CDR3 reads CASSVTGNGNTIYF. CDR3 sequence (DNA): TGTGCCAGCAGCGTGACAGGGAATGGAAACACCATATATTTT.

About this clone: The same CDR3 is also encoded by other DNA sequences in this sample. The chain is built from TRBV5-1 and TRBJ1-6; D unclear. V was cut by 4 bases and J by 8 bases, with 4 bases left in between. The CDR3 extends over 11 amino acids. Germline CDR1 SGHRS, CDR2 YFSETQ. CDR3 loop: CASSTDSPLHF. In nucleotides, the CDR3 is TGCGCCAGCAGCACAGATTCACCCCTCCACTTT.

CDR3 sequence reads: CASSLASGGAHTGELFF. The CDR3 DNA follows: TGTGCCAGCAGCTTAGCTAGCGGGGGGGCCCACACCGGGGAGCTGTTTTTT. The chain carries TRBV7-6 and TRBJ2-2; 11 bases map to TRBD2. The length of the CDR3 is 17 residues. V gave up 0 bases and J gave up 3 bases; unmatched junction bases: 3. Germline V CDR1 and CDR2: SGHVS, FNYEAQ.

The V gene is TRBV2, the J gene TRBJ1-1; 10 bases align to TRBD1. The CDR3 sequence is 15 residues long. Per germline, CDR1 SNHLY and CDR2 FYNNEI. Trimming removed 7 bases from V and 4 bases from J; junction bases left unmatched: 9. This CDR3 is CASIYRQGASTEAFF. The DNA of the CDR3 is TGTGCCAGCATATACCGACAGGGGGCAAGCACTGAAGCTTTCTTT. The entire variable domain, with the rest obtained from reference TRBV2 and TRBJ1-1, is as follows: EPEVTQTPSHQVTQMGQEVILRCVPISNHLYFYWYRQILGQKVEFLVSFYNNEISEKSEIFDDQFSVERPDGSNFTLKIRSTKLEDSAMYFCASIYRQGASTEAFFGQGTRLTVV.

The V call is TRBV18, the J call TRBJ2-5, with D tentatively TRBD1 (7 bases). V lost 0 bases and J lost 5, with 19 bases in between. The germline V gene has CDR1 KGHSH and CDR2 LQKENI. The length of the CDR3 is 17 residues. CDR3 bases: TGTGCCAGCTCACCACCGGGGGGACGCCTCAGGGGGGAGACCCAGTACTTC. Translating it yields CASSPPGGRLRGETQYF.

CDR3 in amino acids: CASSQRGSPRPDSGANVLTF. DNA of the CDR3: TGTGCCAGCAGCCAAAGGGGCAGTCCGAGGCCCGACTCTGGGGCCAACGTCCTGACTTTC. J is TRBJ2-6 and V is TRBV4-2; maybe TRBD1 (5 bases). The germline V gene encodes CDR1 LGHNA and CDR2 YNFKEQ. V was pared by 2 bases and J by 0 bases, with 20 bases between. The CDR3 spans 20 residues.

The chain carries TRBV11-2 and TRBJ2-7, with 8 bases aligning to TRBD1. The CDR3 sequence is 16 residues long. The germline CDR1 and CDR2 sequences are SGHAT and FQNNGV. After removal of 5 bases from V and 0 bases from J, the junction contained 9 bases not matched to a gene. In DNA, the CDR3 is TGTGCCAGCAGCCAACCCGGACAGGGAGGCTCCTACGAGCAGTACTTC. This encodes CASSQPGQGGSYEQYF.

This sequence joins TRBV27 and TRBJ1-1, with 10 bases lining up with TRBD1. The germline V gene has CDR1 MNHEY and CDR2 SMNVEV (reference sequence). CDR3 length: 14 residues. With 2 bases clipped from V and 4 bases from J, the junction kept 1 base outside the gene matches. The CDR3 DNA is TGTGCCAGCAGTTTAGACAGGGGGCCCACTGAAGCTTTCTTT. Translation: CASSLDRGPTEAFF.

This rearrangement joins TRBV9 to TRBJ1-1; 8 bases line up with TRBD1. Germline V lookup: CDR1 SGDLS, CDR2 YYNGEE. V trimming: 3 bases; J trimming: 4 bases; junction bases outside the gene matches: 8. The CDR3 consists of 15 residues. CDR3 amino acids: CASSARTGTSTEAFF. Written as DNA, the CDR3 is TGTGCCAGCAGCGCTCGGACAGGGACGAGCACTGAAGCTTTCTTT. The variable domain in full, with the rest retrieved from reference TRBV9 and TRBJ1-1, is DSGVTQTPKHLITATGQRVTLRCSPRSGDLSVYWYQQSLDQGLQFLIQYYNGEERAKGNILERFSAQQFPDLHSELNLSSLELGDSALYFCASSARTGTSTEAFFGQGTRLTVV.

The rearrangement links TRBV7-2 to TRBJ1-2, with 8 bases fitting TRBD1. The CDR3 sequence is 13 residues long. V was pared by 7 bases and J by 4 bases, with 5 bases of the junction left unmatched. CDR1 and CDR2 from the germline V gene are SGHTA and FQGNSA. CDR3 protein: CASTPGGSYGYTF. CDR3 DNA: TGTGCCAGCACCCCAGGGGGCAGCTATGGCTACACCTTC.

The chain couples TRBV19 to TRBJ1-2, with a weak D call TRBD1 (6 bases). Per germline, CDR1 LNHDA and CDR2 SQIVND (reference sequence). With 1 base removed from V and 8 bases from J, the gap between germline ends came to 14 bases. CDR3 length: 14 residues. The CDR3 nucleotides are TGTGCCAGTAGTATAGTTCCTCCAGGGGACGGCTACACCTTC. Translated: CASSIVPPGDGYTF.

J is TRBJ1-4 and V is TRBV6-5, with a possible D match to TRBD1 (5 bases). The CDR3 is 13 amino acids. V was pared by 5 bases and J by 14 bases, with 18 bases between. Germline assignment: CDR1 MNHEY and CDR2 SVGAGI. CDR3 DNA: TGTGCCAGCAGTGATCGGGACCCGGGAGAGCTGTTTTTT. It codes for CASSDRDPGELFF.

This chain connects TRBV7-2 to TRBJ2-7; a possible D gene is TRBD2 (7 bases). Germline V gene lookup returns CDR1 SGHTA and CDR2 FQGNSA. V was clipped by 5 bases and J by 5 bases, with 22 bases between them. The CDR3 extends over 16 amino acids. This CDR3 is CASSPRGRELVHEQYF. In DNA form, the CDR3 reads TGTGCCAGCAGCCCACGGGGGCGGGAGCTCGTCCACGAGCAGTACTTC.

The chain links TRBV7-6 to TRBJ2-5; TRBD1 matches at 10 bases. The better agreement between TRBJ2-7 and the DNA end casts doubt on the J call. In germline, CDR1 is SGHVS, CDR2 FNYEAQ. This CDR3 is 14 amino acids long. CDR3 in DNA: TGTGCCAGCAGCCCCGGGACAGGGGTCTACGAGCAGTACTTC. Its protein is CASSPGTGVYEQYF.

This CDR3 is CASSLQLAGSDTQYF. The CDR3 DNA is TGCGCCAGCAGCTTACAGCTAGCGGGTTCGGATACGCAGTATTTT. The V gene is TRBV5-1, the J gene TRBJ2-3; 8 bases line up with TRBD2. Germline CDR1 is SGHRS and CDR2 is YFSETQ. The V segment lost 2 bases and the J segment 6 bases; nucleotides outside the gene matches: 8. The CDR3 spans 15 residues.

The chain has TRBV6-6 and TRBJ2-5, with D perhaps matching TRBD1 (6 bases). The germline CDR1 and CDR2 sequences are MNHNY and SVGAGI (reference sequence). V was trimmed by 6 bases and J by 5 bases, leaving 16 bases between them. The CDR3 spans 14 residues. In nucleotides, the CDR3 is TGTGCCAGCAGCCCTCCTCTCCAGGGGGAGACCCAGTACTTC. It is translated as CASSPPLQGETQYF.

The gene calls are TRBV19 and TRBJ2-7; 7 positions match TRBD1. CDR3 length: 14 residues. Germline V gives CDR1 LNHDA, CDR2 SQIVND (reference sequence). V shed 8 bases and J 2 bases; nucleotides not matched to a gene: 9. The CDR3, as DNA: TGTGCCAGTCGCCGGGACAGTCCACCCTACGAGCAGTACTTC. This encodes CASRRDSPPYEQYF.

The chain couples TRBV5-1 to TRBJ2-1; 7 nucleotides align to TRBD2. The germline gives CDR1 SGHRS, CDR2 YFSETQ. V lost 3 bases to trimming and J lost 5 bases; unmatched junction nucleotides: 2. The CDR3 sequence is 13 residues long. In nucleotides, the CDR3 is TGCGCCAGCAGCTCCGGACTAGACAATGAGCAGTTCTTC. This translates into CASSSGLDNEQFF.

The V call is TRBV6-1, the J call TRBJ2-7, with D uncertain. The CDR3 covers 14 residues. V was cut by 4 bases and J by 2 bases, with 12 bases left in between. CDR1 is MNHNS and CDR2 is SASEGT in the germline V gene. The CDR3 nucleotides read TGTGCCAGCAGTGCGCAGAAACCAACCTACGAGCAGTACTTC. It yields the protein CASSAQKPTYEQYF.

This chain links TRBV6-6 with TRBJ2-5, with 7 bases matching TRBD1. J lost 2 bases, V lost 5 bases, and 5 bases had no gene match. This CDR3 comprises 14 residues. Germline CDR1 is MNHNY and CDR2 is SVGAGI (reference sequence). DNA for the CDR3: TGTGCCAGCAGTACAACAGGGGTACAAGAGACCCAGTACTTC. It translates to CASSTTGVQETQYF.

This sequence joins TRBV6-6 and TRBJ2-7; D might be TRBD1 (6 bases). Germline CDR1 and CDR2: MNHNY and SVGAGI (reference sequence). Deletions cut 6 bases from V and 5 bases from J, with 17 bases between. This CDR3 has 14 amino acids. The CDR3 here is CASSPAGTTHEQYF. The CDR3 DNA is TGTGCCAGCAGCCCCGCCGGGACAACGCACGAGCAGTACTTC.

This clone was detected a few times. This chain links TRBV4-1 with TRBJ2-4; tentative D call: TRBD2 (7 bases). Trimming pared 1 base from V and 7 bases from J, leaving 14 bases between. CDR3 length: 15 amino acids. The germline V gene has CDR1 MGHRA and CDR2 YSYEKL. CDR3 bases: TGCGCCAGCAGCCAAGGAGGGGGGGCTTGGAACATTCAGTACTTC. Protein sequence: CASSQGGGAWNIQYF.

The V gene is TRBV21-1, the J gene TRBJ2-7; TRBD1 is the table's D call, not checked against the DNA. TRBV21-1 is shown as a pseudogene. The CDR3 contains 13 residues. CDR3 loop: CASSKAPDYEQYF. CDR3 nucleotide sequence: TGTGCCAGCAGCAAAGCGCCAGACTACGAGCAGTACTTC.

With respect to this clone: This same CDR3 is encoded by further DNA sequences in the sample. This chain connects TRBV10-3 to TRBJ2-7; 11 bases are shared with TRBD1. The CDR3 sequence is 14 residues long. V trimming: 3 bases; J trimming: 5 bases; junction bases outside the gene matches: 3. Germline V CDR1 and CDR2: ENHRY, SYGVKD. CDR3 protein: CAISDGTGGHEQYF. The CDR3 region has the DNA TGTGCCATCAGTGACGGGACAGGGGGGCACGAGCAGTACTTC.

This chain joins TRBV30 and TRBJ2-5; 14 nucleotides align to TRBD2. Unmatched junction bases numbered 9, after V lost 2 bases and J lost 4 bases. This CDR3 spans 17 amino acids. Looked up from germline, CDR1 is GTSNPN and CDR2 is SVGIG (reference sequence). CDR3 region: CAWSSGTSGRMRETQYF. The DNA of the CDR3 is TGTGCCTGGAGTTCCGGGACTAGCGGGAGAATGCGAGAGACCCAGTACTTC. The whole variable domain, remainder taken from reference TRBV30 and TRBJ2-5, is SQTIHQWPATLVQPVGSPLSLECTVEGTSNPNLYWYRQAAGRGLQLLFYSVGIGQISSEVPQNLSASRPQDRQFILSSKKLLLSDSGFYLCAWSSGTSGRMRETQYFGPGTRLLVL.

This clone appeared once. The J gene is TRBJ2-7, the V gene TRBV29-1, with D maybe TRBD1 (5 bases). Trimming shortened V by 4 bases and J by 6 bases, and 13 bases separated the two germline ends. Per the germline V gene, CDR1 is SQVTM and CDR2 is ANQGSEA. The CDR3 is 12 residues long. The CDR3 protein is CSVVTGRGEQYF. The CDR3, as DNA: TGCAGCGTTGTGACCGGAAGGGGCGAGCAGTACTTC.

The chain links TRBV19 to TRBJ2-7; 7 positions agree with TRBD1. The V gene's germline CDR1 is LNHDA and CDR2 SQIVND (reference sequence). The CDR3 contains 14 residues. V lost 6 bases, J lost 2 bases, and 7 bases stayed unmatched. CDR3 DNA: TGTGCCAGTAGGACCGGGACAGACGCCTACGAGCAGTACTTC. It codes for CASRTGTDAYEQYF.

The chain recombines TRBV27 with TRBJ2-7; TRBD1 aligns across 7 bases. The germline CDR1 and CDR2 sequences are MNHEY and SMNVEV (reference sequence). V was clipped by 5 bases and J by 7 bases; unmatched bases: 17. The CDR3 consists of 16 residues. CDR3 bases: TGTGCCAGCAGTCTTTGGACAGGACCAACGAGGTGGGAGCAGTACTTC. Residues: CASSLWTGPTRWEQYF.

Only a few counts were recorded for this clone. The rearrangement uses TRBV11-3 and TRBJ2-1; a possible D gene is TRBD1 (5 bases). Trimming shortened V by 9 bases and J by 4 bases, and 10 bases separated the two germline ends. Looked up from germline, CDR1 is SGHNT and CDR2 is YENEEA. The CDR3 runs 12 residues. The CDR3 loop is CASGTGYNEQFF. In DNA form, the CDR3 reads TGTGCCAGTGGTACAGGATACAATGAGCAGTTCTTC.

This sequence joins TRBV7-9 and TRBJ1-2; 7 nucleotides align to TRBD1. Germline V gene data show CDR1 as SEHNR and CDR2 as FQNEAQ (reference sequence). The V segment lost 4 bases and the J segment 1 base; nucleotides outside the gene matches: 3. This CDR3 contains 14 residues. The CDR3 is CASSSDRYNYGYTF. The DNA for the CDR3 is TGTGCCAGCAGCTCGGACAGGTATAACTATGGCTACACCTTC.